Presented here are 22 T cell receptor beta chains from one specimen sequenced in a study of shared clonotypes between healthy human individuals. Produced via immunoSEQ multiplex PCR; TCRdb's table is partial and in-frame only. The table has roughly 2,000,000 clones, just under 95% seen once. Naive CD8 cells, CD45RO-negative and positively selected for CCR7, excluded terminally differentiated effector memory CD45RA+ cells. Sequencing was done on a sample of naive CD8+ T cells from PBMCs. The receptor source for this set is a man between 18 and 35 years old in good health. Some clones in this sample may be carry-over from other donors' samples.

The chain couples TRBV2 to TRBJ2-7; 10 positions agree with TRBD1. This CDR3 comprises 13 residues. Per the germline V gene, CDR1 is SNHLY and CDR2 is FYNNEI. V trimming: 8 bases; J trimming: 5 bases; junction bases outside the gene matches: 6. CDR3 loop: CASWDRGGNEQYF. The CDR3 DNA follows: TGTGCCAGCTGGGACAGGGGCGGAAACGAGCAGTACTTC.

The rearrangement links TRBV14 to TRBJ1-1; 7 bases agree with TRBD1. J was trimmed by 4 bases and V by 4 bases; bases with no gene match: 6. This CDR3 contains 14 residues. CDR1 and CDR2 (germline): SGHDN, FVKESK. CDR3 DNA sequence: TGTGCCAGCAGCCTGAGGGGGCTGGGCACTGAAGCTTTCTTT. Its translation: CASSLRGLGTEAFF.

This rearrangement joins TRBV5-6 to TRBJ2-5; weak D call: TRBD1 (5 bases). V was cut by 0 bases and J by 3 bases, with 24 bases left in between. From germline, CDR1 is SGHDT and CDR2 YYEEEE. This CDR3 is 19 amino acids long. The CDR3 DNA is TGTGCCAGCAGCTTGGAACACTGGGGCGTGGGCAGGGTAAAAGAGACCCAGTACTTC. Amino acids: CASSLEHWGVGRVKETQYF.

The chain combines TRBV7-9 with TRBJ2-3; D is unclear. The CDR3 contains 16 residues. CDR1 and CDR2 from the germline V gene are SEHNR and FQNEAQ (reference sequence). The V end was cut by 0 bases, the J end by 2 bases, with 12 bases between. CDR3 loop: CASSLAGSEITDTQYF. The CDR3 coding sequence is TGTGCCAGCAGCTTAGCGGGCAGTGAGATCACAGATACGCAGTATTTT. Complete variable domain (other parts from reference TRBV7-9 and TRBJ2-3): DTGVSQNPRHKITKRGQNVTFRCDPISEHNRLYWYRQTLGQGPEFLTYFQNEAQLEKSRLLSDRFSAERPKGSFSTLEIQRTEQGDSAMYLCASSLAGSEITDTQYFGPGTRLTVL.

The chain employs TRBV5-4 and TRBJ1-1; D unresolved. CDR1 SGHNT and CDR2 YYREEE come from the germline V gene (reference sequence). CDR3 size: 13 residues. The V and J ends lost 4 bases and 5 bases respectively, with 12 bases between them. This CDR3 is CASSPLLGTEAFF. CDR3 coding DNA: TGTGCCAGCAGCCCATTACTCGGGACTGAAGCTTTCTTT.

The chain couples TRBV28 to TRBJ2-7, with D possibly TRBD2 on 6 matching bases. V was pared by 4 bases and J by 2 bases, with 12 bases between. Germline V CDR1 and CDR2: MDHEN, SYDVKM. The CDR3 has 14 amino acids. The chain's CDR3 is CASSSAGLAYEQYF. In DNA form, the CDR3 reads TGTGCCAGCAGTTCTGCGGGACTTGCCTACGAGCAGTACTTC.

The CDR3 spells CASSWVARYNEQFF. CDR3 bases: TGCGCCAGCAGCTGGGTCGCGAGGTACAATGAGCAGTTCTTC. The J gene is TRBJ2-1, the V gene TRBV5-1; D gene uncertain. Trimming stripped 3 bases from V and 4 bases from J, with 11 bases between. CDR1 is SGHRS, CDR2 YFSETQ, per germline. CDR3 length equals 14 residues.

The chain combines TRBV14 with TRBJ1-2; the match to TRBD1 covers 7 bases. Germline V lookup: CDR1 SGHDN, CDR2 FVKESK. Losses at the gene ends were 0 bases for V and 5 bases for J; bases not matched to a gene: 6. This CDR3 comprises 15 residues. DNA of the CDR3: TGTGCCAGCAGCCAAGACCGGACAGGACTGTATGGCTACACCTTC. Residues: CASSQDRTGLYGYTF.

V and J are TRBV7-3 and TRBJ1-1; the match to TRBD1 covers 8 bases. Germline-derived CDR1 and CDR2 are SGHTA and FQGTGA. The CDR3 spans 17 residues. Trimming took 4 bases from V and 3 from J; bases not matched to a gene: 13. The CDR3 sequence: CASSSPFGQGLDTEAFF. In DNA, the CDR3 is TGTGCCAGCAGCTCCCCCTTCGGACAGGGTCTGGACACTGAAGCTTTCTTT.

This CDR3 is CASSLTLRRQIRGYNEQFF. In DNA, the CDR3 is TGCGCCAGCAGCTTGACCCTCAGAAGACAGATACGAGGATACAATGAGCAGTTCTTC. The rearrangement uses TRBV5-1 and TRBJ2-1; D is possibly TRBD1 (5 bases). V was cut by 1 base and J by 4 bases, with 24 bases left in between. The germline gives CDR1 SGHRS, CDR2 YFSETQ. The CDR3 has 19 amino acids.

J is TRBJ1-1 and V is TRBV28; the D is unclear. The ends were cut back, 4 bases at V and 1 base at J, with 19 bases in the middle. Germline-derived CDR1 and CDR2 are MDHEN and SYDVKM. CDR3 length equals 17 residues. The CDR3 region is CASSSLYTPTANTEAFF. The CDR3, as DNA: TGTGCCAGCAGTTCCCTATACACTCCTACTGCGAACACTGAAGCTTTCTTT.

This clone was seen once. The gene calls are TRBV27 and TRBJ2-1; D call uncertain. CDR1 is MNHEY, CDR2 SMNVEV, per germline (reference sequence). CDR3 length equals 12 residues. Trimming removed 5 bases at V and 8 bases at J, with 10 bases between. The CDR3 loop reads CASSPASYEQFF. CDR3 DNA sequence: TGTGCCAGCAGTCCAGCCTCATATGAGCAGTTCTTC.

The J gene is TRBJ1-1, the V gene TRBV9; D gene unclear. The germline CDR1 and CDR2 sequences are SGDLS and YYNGEE. There are 14 residues in the CDR3. The V and J ends lost 4 bases and 8 bases respectively, with 18 bases between them. This CDR3 reads CASSSISELEEAFF. The CDR3 coding sequence is TGTGCCAGCAGCTCGATTTCAGAGCTCGAAGAAGCTTTCTTT. Combining the CDR3 with reference TRBV9 and TRBJ1-1 gives the whole variable domain DSGVTQTPKHLITATGQRVTLRCSPRSGDLSVYWYQQSLDQGLQFLIQYYNGEERAKGNILERFSAQQFPDLHSELNLSSLELGDSALYFCASSSISELEEAFFGQGTRLTVV.

With regard to this clone: In the same sample, other DNA sequences code for this CDR3. The chain couples TRBV5-1 to TRBJ2-3; maybe TRBD1 (5 bases). The CDR3 runs to 14 residues. Germline V gene data show CDR1 as SGHRS and CDR2 as YFSETQ. V lost 0 bases, J lost 2 bases, and 7 bases lay in between. The DNA for the CDR3 is TGCGCCAGCAGCTTGGGACAGACCACAGATACGCAGTATTTT. Its protein product is CASSLGQTTDTQYF.

The genes are TRBV19 and TRBJ2-7; D is ambiguous. CDR1 and CDR2 (germline): LNHDA, SQIVND (reference sequence). V dropped 6 bases and J dropped 0 bases, with 15 bases sitting between them. The CDR3 totals 15 residues. This CDR3 reads CASSNYLGSSYEQYF. In nucleotides, the CDR3 is TGTGCCAGTAGCAACTACCTTGGCTCCTCCTACGAGCAGTACTTC.

This sequence joins TRBV7-9 and TRBJ2-1, with D possibly matching TRBD2 (5 bases). Trimming cost V 5 bases and J 9 bases, with 20 bases left between them. This CDR3 is built from 15 residues. Germline values: CDR1 SEHNR, CDR2 FQNEAQ (reference sequence). DNA for the CDR3: TGTGCCAGCAGCCCCGGAGAAGGGAGCTTTACTGAGCAGTTCTTC. Protein product: CASSPGEGSFTEQFF.

This chain links TRBV7-2 with TRBJ2-3; D perhaps matches TRBD2 (5 bases). The CDR3 length is 16 residues. V lost 5 bases and J lost 2, with 17 bases in between. Germline lookup yields CDR1 SGHTA and CDR2 FQGNSA. The CDR3 here is CASSPRSGIYTDTQYF. CDR3 DNA: TGTGCCAGCAGCCCCCGGTCCGGGATCTACACAGATACGCAGTATTTT.

The rearrangement joins TRBV27 to TRBJ2-3; TRBD1 matches 9 bases. The ends lost 6 bases at V and 4 bases at J; junction bases unmatched: 14. CDR1 is MNHEY and CDR2 is SMNVEV in the germline V gene (reference sequence). This CDR3 is 17 amino acids long. The CDR3 sequence: CASRSQTGTGIADTQYF. CDR3 sequence (DNA): TGTGCCAGCAGGTCACAGACCGGGACAGGGATCGCAGATACGCAGTATTTT.

V gene TRBV9 combines with J gene TRBJ2-2; 9 bases agree with TRBD1. Trimming removed 3 bases from V and 6 bases from J; junction bases left unmatched: 6. The germline V gene encodes CDR1 SGDLS and CDR2 YYNGEE. This CDR3 region has 15 residues. The CDR3 bases are TGTGCCAGCAGCGCTGGGACAGGGTCCCCCGGGGAGCTGTTTTTT. It translates to CASSAGTGSPGELFF.

This sequence joins TRBV5-1 and TRBJ1-1, with D possibly matching TRBD1 (5 bases). CDR1 and CDR2 from the germline V gene are SGHRS and YFSETQ. The CDR3 loop spans 13 amino acids. The V gene lost 0 bases and the J gene lost 10 bases, with 13 bases spanning the gap. The CDR3 coding sequence is TGCGCCAGCAGCTTGGCCTCAGGGTCTGCAGCTTTCTTT. Translated, it gives CASSLASGSAAFF.

The rearrangement uses TRBV4-1 and TRBJ2-3; 7 nucleotides align to TRBD1. Germline V gene data show CDR1 as MGHRA and CDR2 as YSYEKL. Unmatched junction bases numbered 4, after V lost 4 bases and J lost 6 bases. The CDR3 runs to 13 residues. The CDR3 here is CASSRDRADTQYF. The CDR3 nucleotides read TGCGCCAGCAGCCGAGACAGGGCGGATACGCAGTATTTT.

The chain links TRBV29-1 to TRBJ2-7; D not resolved. CDR3 length: 12 amino acids. V was shortened by 4 bases and J by 3 bases, with 10 bases between the two germline ends. Germline values: CDR1 SQVTM, CDR2 ANQGSEA. CDR3 sequence reads: CSVVDLIYEQYF. DNA of the CDR3: TGCAGCGTTGTGGACCTGATCTACGAGCAGTACTTC.